The 20 T cell receptor beta chains below come from one sample, sequenced in a study of blood T cell repertoires in COVID-19. The method was immunoSEQ multiplex PCR; TCRdb's version includes in-frame clones alone and lacks a portion of them. Altogether about 83,000 clones are present, around 90% being singletons, with the ten largest covering approximately 2.9%. What was sequenced was peripheral blood. Source of these receptors: a woman in her 50s with active or convalescent COVID-19.

J is TRBJ1-3 and V is TRBV5-8; D not resolved. The CDR3 runs to 12 residues. The ends were cut back, 1 base at V and 5 bases at J, with 4 bases in the middle. Germline-derived CDR1 and CDR2 are SGHTS and YDEGEE. The CDR3 DNA reads TGTGCCAGCAGCTTGTACAGAAACACCATATATTTT. Translating it yields CASSLYRNTIYF.

This clone was seen just once. The chain combines TRBV2 with TRBJ2-2; 8 bases fit TRBD1. Per germline, CDR1 SNHLY and CDR2 FYNNEI. The CDR3 extends over 16 amino acids. V lost 3 bases, J lost 4 bases, and 7 bases stayed unmatched. CDR3 sequence: CASSERDRWGTGELFF. The CDR3 DNA sequence: TGTGCCAGCAGTGAGAGGGACAGGTGGGGCACCGGGGAGCTGTTTTTT.

This clone occurred once. Mismatch with germline at one junction end may stem from a read error. The chain joins TRBV6-5 to TRBJ1-2; 9 bases align to TRBD1. This CDR3 comprises 15 residues. Per germline, CDR1 MNHEY and CDR2 SVGAGI. The CDR3 nucleotides read TGTGCCAGCAGTGACTCCCCGACAGGGGGCTATGGCTACACCTTC. Translated: CASSDSPTGGYGYTF.

This chain joins TRBV2 and TRBJ2-6; 14 bases line up with TRBD2. Looked up from germline, CDR1 is SNHLY and CDR2 is FYNNEI. The CDR3 covers 16 residues. V was clipped by 6 bases and J by 2 bases; unmatched bases: 0. The CDR3 coding sequence is TGTGCCAGCAGGGGACTAGCGGGGGCTGGGGCCAACGTCCTGACTTTC. Protein sequence: CASRGLAGAGANVLTF.

This clone has only one observation. V usage is TRBV6-1 and J usage is TRBJ2-4; 12 nucleotides match TRBD2. The CDR3 spans 17 residues. From germline, CDR1 is MNHNS and CDR2 SASEGT. V gave up 4 bases and J gave up 1 base; unmatched junction bases: 5. This CDR3 reads CASSGRTSGVAKNIQYF. The CDR3 DNA reads as TGTGCCAGCAGTGGTCGGACTAGCGGGGTTGCCAAAAACATTCAGTACTTC.

In this sample, this clone turned up once. The V and J genes are TRBV10-3 and TRBJ1-2, with TRBD1 matching over 9 bases. Germline CDR1 is ENHRY and CDR2 is SYGVKD. The CDR3 has 13 residues. V shed 5 bases, J shed 8 bases, and the junction held 6 bases outside the gene matches. The DNA of the CDR3 is TGTGCCATCAGTCGGGACAGGGTCGACGGCTACACCTTC. This translates into CAISRDRVDGYTF.

This clone turned up a few times. This chain connects TRBV19 to TRBJ1-2; D gene unclear. The germline V and J ends were trimmed by 3 bases and 2 bases, with 13 bases remaining between them. Germline assignment: CDR1 LNHDA and CDR2 SQIVND (reference sequence). The length of the CDR3 is 15 residues. The CDR3, as DNA: TGTGCCAGTAGTATTGGGCCAGAAAGAAACTATGGCTACACCTTC. It yields the protein CASSIGPERNYGYTF.

This clone has only a few counts. The chain uses TRBV2 and TRBJ1-1; the D gene is possibly TRBD1 (6 bases). Germline-derived CDR1 and CDR2 are SNHLY and FYNNEI. Trimming stripped 2 bases from V and 2 bases from J, with 12 bases between. CDR3 length equals 15 residues. The CDR3 sequence: CASSETQGRNTEAFF. For the CDR3, the DNA is TGTGCCAGCAGTGAAACACAGGGCAGAAACACTGAAGCTTTCTTT.

This clone was picked up one time. The DNA for the CDR3 is TGTGCCACCAAGCGGGGGGCCAGCACAGATACGCAGTATTTT. The encoded protein is CATKRGASTDTQYF. This chain connects TRBV19 to TRBJ2-3; 9 bases map to TRBD2. This CDR3 has 14 amino acids. CDR1 is LNHDA and CDR2 is SQIVND in the germline V gene (reference sequence). V gave up 10 bases and J gave up 0 bases; unmatched junction bases: 5.

This chain joins TRBV19 and TRBJ2-3; 10 bases agree with TRBD2. V dropped 7 bases and J dropped 1; count of bases not matched to a gene: 8. CDR3 length: 16 residues. Germline values: CDR1 LNHDA, CDR2 SQIVND (reference sequence). The CDR3 region is CASKLRAGGGTDTQYF. The CDR3 DNA sequence: TGTGCCAGTAAGTTGAGAGCGGGGGGGGGCACAGATACGCAGTATTTT.

This chain links TRBV4-1 with TRBJ2-7, with a possible D match to TRBD2 (6 bases). Trimming cost V 5 bases and J 1 base, with 12 bases left between them. This CDR3 is 14 amino acids long. Germline-derived CDR1 and CDR2 are MGHRA and YSYEKL. Here the CDR3 reads CASSRAGGSYEQYF. The CDR3 nucleotides are TGCGCCAGCAGCAGAGCCGGGGGATCCTACGAGCAGTACTTC.

The chain employs TRBV7-3 and TRBJ1-1; 8 bases fit TRBD1. The CDR3 is 12 amino acids. Germline CDR1 and CDR2: SGHTA and FQGTGA. With 5 bases clipped from V and 7 bases from J, the junction kept 3 bases outside the gene matches. The CDR3 DNA follows: TGTGCCAGCAGCCCAGGGACAGGTGAAGCTTTCTTT. Amino acid sequence: CASSPGTGEAFF.

This clone counts as medium-sized. This chain links TRBV30 with TRBJ1-2, with D hard to call. CDR3 length equals 15 residues. Between the trimmed V and J ends, which lost 2 bases and 4 bases, there was a span of 17 bases. Germline loops: CDR1 GTSNPN, CDR2 SVGIG (reference sequence). CDR3 loop: CAWSFIDGVGYGYTF. CDR3 nucleotides: TGTGCCTGGAGTTTTATCGACGGGGTTGGCTATGGCTACACCTTC.

The V call is TRBV6-5, the J call TRBJ1-2, with D tentatively TRBD1 (5 bases). Germline V CDR1 and CDR2: MNHEY, SVGAGI. V lost 4 bases and J 4 bases, leaving 10 bases between the germline ends. This CDR3 has 13 residues. CDR3 nucleotides: TGTGCCAGCAGTTTCGACAGTTTCTATGGCTACACCTTC. As protein: CASSFDSFYGYTF.

The rearrangement uses TRBV4-2 and TRBJ1-1, with D possibly TRBD1 on 5 matching bases. The CDR3 is 17 amino acids. Germline CDR1 reads LGHNA; CDR2 reads YNFKEQ. Trimming stripped 0 bases from V and 0 bases from J, with 14 bases between. CDR3 residues: CASSQDRTGGMNTEAFF. CDR3 in DNA: TGTGCCAGCAGCCAAGATCGTACAGGAGGGATGAACACTGAAGCTTTCTTT.

This clone was seen only once. This sequence joins TRBV19 and TRBJ1-1; TRBD1 might be the D (5 bases). With 5 bases removed from V and 1 base from J, the gap between germline ends came to 14 bases. CDR1 LNHDA and CDR2 SQIVND come from the germline V gene (reference sequence). This CDR3 region has 15 residues. The CDR3 DNA reads as TGTGCCAGTAGTGCCCGTTGGGGGGGGAACACTGAAGCTTTCTTT. Encoded protein: CASSARWGGNTEAFF.

The chain recombines TRBV19 with TRBJ2-3; 9 nucleotides align to TRBD2. Germline loops: CDR1 LNHDA, CDR2 SQIVND (reference sequence). This CDR3 contains 15 residues. The junction had 5 bases not matched to a gene; V was cut back by 4 bases and J by 3 bases. The CDR3 sequence is CASSTGLARTDTQYF. The CDR3 nucleotides read TGTGCCAGTAGTACGGGACTAGCTAGAACAGATACGCAGTATTTT.

The chain joins TRBV3-1 (or the pseudogene TRBV3-2) to TRBJ1-1; 11 bases fit TRBD1. V lost 4 bases to trimming and J lost 4 bases; unmatched junction nucleotides: 5. CDR1 is LGHDT and CDR2 is YNNKEL in the germline V gene (reference sequence). CDR3 size: 15 residues. CDR3 loop: CASSRRGQGATEAFF. CDR3 nucleotides: TGTGCCAGCAGCCGTCGAGGACAGGGGGCCACTGAAGCTTTCTTT.

This chain links TRBV7-6 with TRBJ2-1; 13 bases are shared with TRBD2. This CDR3 spans 17 amino acids. After removal of 5 bases from V and 5 bases from J, the junction contained 9 bases not matched to a gene. Germline V gene data show CDR1 as SGHVS and CDR2 as FNYEAQ. This CDR3 is CASSHRGLAGSDNEQFF. The DNA of the CDR3 is TGTGCCAGCAGCCATCGGGGACTAGCGGGGAGCGACAATGAGCAGTTCTTC.

V is TRBV7-3 and J is TRBJ2-1, with 11 nucleotides matching TRBD2. CDR1 and CDR2 from the germline V gene are SGHTA and FQGTGA. The CDR3 contains 15 residues. The ends lost 5 bases at V and 2 bases at J; junction bases unmatched: 2. This CDR3 is CASSPSGGTYNEQFF. DNA of the CDR3: TGTGCCAGCAGCCCTAGCGGGGGGACCTACAATGAGCAGTTCTTC.